The clone carrying this TCR beta chain was counted between two and nine times. Antigen: not known. The data were obtained in a study of OX40 agonist ivuxolimab in advanced cancers. Whole-study context: An agonistic human IgG2 monoclonal antibody against OX40 (CD134) was given. Patients assigned to dose escalation were diagnosed with hepatocellular carcinoma, melanoma, renal cell or head and neck cancer.

Study-level points and caveats: At 0.1-3.0 mg/kg, partial responders had clonal expansion among the lowest observed.

Method: immunoSEQ multiplex PCR; TCRdb's copy keeps in-frame clones and lacks some. Here the sample spans about 69,000 clones, 80% to 90% being singletons. Source: CD4+ or CD8+ T cells sorted from blood, taken in a trial of the OX40 agonist ivuxolimab. This receptor was obtained from an adult with an advanced solid tumor such as melanoma, head and neck, liver or kidney cancer.

The CDR3 spells CSVEEFGERKLFF. Written as DNA, the CDR3 is TGCAGCGTTGAAGAGTTTGGGGAACGAAAACTGTTTTTT. The rearrangement uses TRBV29-1 and TRBJ1-4; no clear D. The CDR3 spans 13 residues. V lost 0 bases to trimming and J lost 10 bases, with 12 bases between them. The germline V gene encodes CDR1 SQVTM and CDR2 ANQGSEA.